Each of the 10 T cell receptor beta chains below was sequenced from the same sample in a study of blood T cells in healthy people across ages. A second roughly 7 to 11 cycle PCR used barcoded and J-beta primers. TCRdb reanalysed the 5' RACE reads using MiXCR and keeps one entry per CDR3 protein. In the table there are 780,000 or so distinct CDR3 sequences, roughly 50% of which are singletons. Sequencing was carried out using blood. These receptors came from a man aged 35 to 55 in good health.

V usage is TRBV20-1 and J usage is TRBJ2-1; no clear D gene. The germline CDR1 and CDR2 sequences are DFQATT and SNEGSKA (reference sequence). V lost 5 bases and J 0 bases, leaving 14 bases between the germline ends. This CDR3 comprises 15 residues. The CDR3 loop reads CSAPDLSSSYNEQFF. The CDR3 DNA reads TGCAGTGCTCCCGACCTATCCAGCTCCTACAATGAGCAGTTCTTC.

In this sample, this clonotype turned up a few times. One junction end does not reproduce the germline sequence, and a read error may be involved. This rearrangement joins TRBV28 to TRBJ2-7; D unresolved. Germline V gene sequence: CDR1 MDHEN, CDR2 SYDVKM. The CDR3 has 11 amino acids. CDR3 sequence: CASSPSHEQYF. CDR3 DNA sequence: TGTGCCAGCAGTCCCTCCCACGAGCAGTACTTC.

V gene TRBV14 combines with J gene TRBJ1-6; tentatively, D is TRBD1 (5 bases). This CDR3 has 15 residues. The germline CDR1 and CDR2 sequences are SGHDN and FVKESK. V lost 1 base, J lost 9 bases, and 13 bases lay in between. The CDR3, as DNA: TGTGCCAGCAGCCAAGTCAGGCAGGGTACTTCACCCCTCCACTTT. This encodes CASSQVRQGTSPLHF.

CDR3 sequence (DNA): TGTGCCAGCGCAGGGAATTCACCCCTCCACTTT. Its protein is CASAGNSPLHF. The chain links TRBV6-1 to TRBJ1-6; tentatively, D is TRBD1 (5 bases). CDR3 length: 11 residues. CDR1 and CDR2 from the germline V gene are MNHNS and SASEGT. V lost 8 bases and J lost 7, with 6 bases in between.

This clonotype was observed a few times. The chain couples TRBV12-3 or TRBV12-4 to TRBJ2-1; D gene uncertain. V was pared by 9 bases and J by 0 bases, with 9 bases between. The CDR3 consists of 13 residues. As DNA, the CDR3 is TGTGCCAGTACGGTAAGCTCCTACAATGAGCAGTTCTTC. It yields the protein CASTVSSYNEQFF.

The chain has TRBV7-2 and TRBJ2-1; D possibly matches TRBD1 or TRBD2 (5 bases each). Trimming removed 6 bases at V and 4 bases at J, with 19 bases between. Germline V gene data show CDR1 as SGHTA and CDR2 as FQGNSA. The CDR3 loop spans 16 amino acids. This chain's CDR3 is CASRESGTEHYNEQFF. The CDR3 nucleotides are TGTGCCAGCAGAGAATCCGGGACGGAGCATTACAATGAGCAGTTCTTC.

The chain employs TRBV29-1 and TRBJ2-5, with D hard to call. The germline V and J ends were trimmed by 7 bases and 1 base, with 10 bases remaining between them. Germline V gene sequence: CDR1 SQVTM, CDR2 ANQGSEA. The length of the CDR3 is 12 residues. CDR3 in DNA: TGCAGCGCCCGGCTAACCCAAGAGACCCAGTACTTC. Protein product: CSARLTQETQYF.

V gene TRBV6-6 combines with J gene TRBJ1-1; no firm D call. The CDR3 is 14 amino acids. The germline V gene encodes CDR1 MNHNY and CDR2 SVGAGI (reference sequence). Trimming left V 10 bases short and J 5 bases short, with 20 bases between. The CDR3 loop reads CATSDPNRGTEAFF. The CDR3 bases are TGTGCCACGTCAGACCCGAACCGAGGGACTGAAGCTTTCTTT.

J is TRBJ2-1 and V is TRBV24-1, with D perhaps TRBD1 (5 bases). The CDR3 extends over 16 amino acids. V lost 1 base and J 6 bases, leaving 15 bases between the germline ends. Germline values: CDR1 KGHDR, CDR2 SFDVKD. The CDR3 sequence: CATSDFFRVGSNEQFF. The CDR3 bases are TGTGCCACCAGTGATTTCTTCAGGGTGGGTAGCAATGAGCAGTTCTTC.

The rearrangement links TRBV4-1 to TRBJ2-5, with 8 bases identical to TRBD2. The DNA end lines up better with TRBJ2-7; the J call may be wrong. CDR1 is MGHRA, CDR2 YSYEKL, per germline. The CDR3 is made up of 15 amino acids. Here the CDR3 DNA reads TGCGCCAGCAGCCAAGACGAAGCGGGAGCCAACGAGCAGTACTTC. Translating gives CASSQDEAGANEQYF.